Listed below are T cell receptor beta chains from one sample, sequenced in a study of blood T cell repertoires in COVID-19. Assay used: immunoSEQ multiplex PCR; TCRdb lists only in-frame clones, some missing. This table holds fewer than 250,000 clones, roughly 91% found once. Source material: PBMCs or T cells enriched from blood (not recorded which). These receptors were taken from a man aged 25 to 40 in a cohort exposed to, infected with or recovered from COVID-19 (not recorded which). Both conserved end residues are part of each CDR3. A D gene is named only where the DNA matches it firmly. Not every row has a clone size; where given, it reads once, few, many or a size class.

abundance	j_gene	d_gene	v_gene	CDR3aa	CDR3nt
once	TRBJ2-7	TRBD1	TRBV28	CASSAPPGQGPYEQYF	TGTGCCAGCAGCGCTCCTCCGGGACAGGGTCCCTACGAGCAGTACTTC
few	TRBJ1-2	.	TRBV7-2	CASSSSRGTNYGYTF	TGTGCCAGCAGCTCCTCACGGGGTACTAACTATGGCTACACCTTC
.	TRBJ2-1	TRBD2	TRBV3-1/TRBV3-2	CASSSTEGLAHNEQFF	TGTGCCAGCAGCTCGACCGAAGGACTAGCTCACAATGAGCAGTTCTTC
.	TRBJ2-7	TRBD2	TRBV7-9	CASSSGARGSRDEQYF	TGTGCCAGCAGCTCAGGAGCCCGCGGGAGTAGAGACGAGCAGTACTTC
.	TRBJ2-3	.	TRBV28	CASSQNTDTQYF	TGTGCCAGCAGCCAAAACACAGATACGCAGTATTTT
.	TRBJ1-4	TRBD1	TRBV7-8	CASRSDRGQSNEKLFF	TGTGCCAGCAGGTCCGACAGGGGGCAAAGTAATGAAAAACTGTTTTTT
.	TRBJ2-5	TRBD2	TRBV2	CASPSGSGGETQYF	TGTGCCAGCCCTAGCGGGAGTGGGGGAGAGACCCAGTACTTC
.	TRBJ2-3	.	TRBV27	CASSLYPGGSDTQYF	TGTGCCAGCAGTTTATATCCGGGTGGGTCAGATACGCAGTATTTT
.	TRBJ2-3	TRBD2	TRBV5-1	CASSDSGSVSDTQYF	TGCGCCAGCTCCGATAGCGGGAGTGTTTCAGATACGCAGTATTTT
.	TRBJ2-2	.	TRBV20-1	CSASGDRGTGELFF	TGCAGTGCTAGTGGTGACAGAGGCACCGGGGAGCTGTTTTTT
.	TRBJ2-3	.	TRBV6-2/TRBV6-3	CASSRTGWGDTQYF	TGTGCCAGCAGCCGGACGGGGTGGGGAGATACGCAGTATTTT
.	TRBJ2-7	TRBD2	TRBV7-9	CASSRFGERESYEQYF	TGTGCCAGCAGTAGATTCGGTGAGCGGGAGTCCTACGAGCAGTACTTC
.	TRBJ1-1	.	TRBV19	CASSIMGRGEAFF	TGTGCCAGTAGTATAATGGGAAGGGGTGAAGCTTTCTTT
.	TRBJ2-7	TRBD1	TRBV28	CASSFSGQGYEQYF	TGTGCCAGCAGTTTCTCGGGACAGGGCTACGAGCAGTACTTC
.	TRBJ1-2	TRBD1	TRBV5-4	CASSLDRGPYGYTF	TGTGCCAGCAGCTTGGACAGGGGGCCCTATGGCTACACCTTC
.	TRBJ2-7	.	TRBV28	CASSLQGTPYEQYF	TGTGCCAGCAGTTTACAGGGTACTCCCTACGAGCAGTACTTC
.	TRBJ2-3	TRBD1	TRBV19	CASSTEPLTGQFADTQYF	TGTGCCAGTAGCACCGAGCCATTGACAGGGCAGTTCGCAGATACGCAGTATTTT
few	TRBJ2-1	TRBD1	TRBV5-1	CASSVKAGTGDNEQFF	TGCGCCAGCAGCGTAAAGGCCGGGACAGGGGACAATGAGCAGTTCTTC
.	TRBJ1-4	.	TRBV5-3	CARSLDVLGDNREKLFF	TGTGCCAGAAGCTTGGACGTATTAGGGGATAATCGTGAAAAACTGTTTTTT
.	TRBJ1-2	TRBD1	TRBV7-2	CASSRDRASGYTF	TGTGCCAGCAGCAGGGACAGGGCGAGCGGCTACACCTTC
.	TRBJ2-1	TRBD2	TRBV28	CASSPRAGTSNNEQFF	TGTGCCAGCAGTCCGCGAGCCGGGACTAGCAACAATGAGCAGTTCTTC
.	TRBJ1-2	.	TRBV7-9	CASSLAGGYGYTF	TGTGCCAGCAGCTTAGCCGGGGGGTATGGCTACACCTTC
.	TRBJ1-5	TRBD1	TRBV5-5	CASSFGQGHNQPQHF	TGTGCCAGCAGCTTCGGACAGGGCCACAATCAGCCCCAGCATTTT